A single sample is the source of the 23 T cell receptor beta chains below, sequenced in a study of T cells in Graves' hyperthyroidism and ophthalmopathy. Using RNA transcripts as the source, TCR beta CDR3 regions were amplified. TCR CDR3 underwent first-round RT-PCR with the HTBI primer set. TCRdb passed the multiplex PCR reads through MiXCR, listing each CDR3 protein once. The top ten clones hold more than 7% of a sample with about 660,000 distinct CDR3 sequences, roughly 46% of them seen once. Sequencing used peripheral blood or thyroid tissue (not recorded which). The source of these receptors is an adult man with Graves' disease, either hyperthyroidism or ophthalmopathy (not recorded which).

The rearrangement links TRBV20-1 to TRBJ1-5, with 10 bases aligning to TRBD1. Germline trimming cut 4 bases from V and 5 bases from J; bases unmatched to any gene: 5. The CDR3 covers 14 residues. Germline assignment: CDR1 DFQATT and CDR2 SNEGSKA (reference sequence). CDR3 bases: TGCAGTGCTACGGACAGGGGGTTTTATCAGCCCCAGCATTTT. It codes for CSATDRGFYQPQHF.

This clonotype was seen just once. The V gene is TRBV2, the J gene TRBJ1-1, with 7 bases that match TRBD1. Germline V gene data show CDR1 as SNHLY and CDR2 as FYNNEI. The CDR3 runs to 15 residues. With V trimmed by 2 bases and J by 6 bases, 9 bases remained unmatched. This CDR3 reads CASSERSGGIAEAFF. CDR3 DNA: TGTGCCAGCAGTGAACGGTCAGGGGGTATCGCTGAAGCTTTCTTT.

The chain employs TRBV20-1 and TRBJ1-6; TRBD1 is a possible D gene (5 bases). CDR3 size: 14 residues. V was pared by 0 bases and J by 7 bases, with 10 bases between. The germline gives CDR1 DFQATT, CDR2 SNEGSKA (reference sequence). The CDR3 DNA sequence: TGCAGTGCTAGAGATCTGGGGGGAAATTCACCCCTCCACTTT. Translating gives CSARDLGGNSPLHF.

The rearrangement links TRBV10-3 to TRBJ1-4, with D maybe TRBD1 (5 bases). This CDR3 is built from 13 residues. Looked up from germline, CDR1 is ENHRY and CDR2 is SYGVKD. Trimming removed 2 bases from V and 7 bases from J, with 8 bases in between. The CDR3 DNA reads as TGTGCCATCAGTGAGGCAGGGCTTGAAAAACTGTTTTTT. Encoded protein: CAISEAGLEKLFF.

Of note for this clonotype: This may arise from a read error, as a much more abundant clone is one base away. CDR3 region: CATSRQRGVYTEASF. The CDR3 nucleotides read TGTGCCACCAGCAGACAGAGGGGGGTCTACACTGAAGCTTCCTTT. The chain uses TRBV15 and TRBJ1-1, with D perhaps TRBD1 (6 bases). The CDR3 is 15 amino acids. Germline CDR1 LNHNV, CDR2 YYDKDF (reference sequence).

Details on this clonotype: This may stem from a read error, because a much larger clone lies one nucleotide away. V is TRBV2 and J is TRBJ1-5; TRBD1 agrees at 10 bases. The length of the CDR3 is 14 residues. The trim removed 8 bases at V and 5 bases at J, leaving 6 bases unmatched. The germline CDR1 and CDR2 sequences are SNHLY and FYNNEI. CDR3 region: CASQPGTGDQPQHF. CDR3 bases: TGTGCCAGCCAACCCGGGACAGGGGATCAGCCCCAGCATTTT.

The chain uses TRBV24-1 and TRBJ1-5; D gene uncertain. CDR3 length: 13 amino acids. Germline-derived CDR1 and CDR2 are KGHDR and SFDVKD. V dropped 11 bases and J dropped 7 bases, with 17 bases sitting between them. The CDR3 reads CASVVVGEQPQHF. The CDR3, as DNA: TGTGCCAGCGTTGTTGTGGGTGAGCAGCCCCAGCATTTT.

V gene TRBV12-3 or TRBV12-4 combines with J gene TRBJ2-5; D may be TRBD2 (5 bases). The CDR3 runs 15 residues. Trimming took 3 bases from V and 2 from J, leaving 13 bases between them. The CDR3 DNA follows: TGTGCCAGCAGTTTTTCGGCTAGCTTACAAGAGACCCAGTACTTC. Protein sequence: CASSFSASLQETQYF.

V and J are TRBV5-6 and TRBJ2-7, with 14 positions matching TRBD2. Looked up from germline, CDR1 is SGHDT and CDR2 is YYEEEE. V shed 4 bases and J 5 bases; nucleotides not matched to a gene: 11. This CDR3 has 17 amino acids. The CDR3 loop reads CASSPRRTSGRLNEQYF. The CDR3 nucleotides read TGTGCCAGCAGCCCGCGGCGGACTAGCGGGAGGTTAAACGAGCAGTACTTC.

This clonotype has a handful of counts. The rearrangement joins TRBV20-1 to TRBJ1-3; D unclear. CDR1 and CDR2 (germline): DFQATT, SNEGSKA (reference sequence). Trimming pared 6 bases from V and 8 bases from J, leaving 11 bases between. The CDR3 extends over 11 amino acids. The CDR3 here is CSAKAGDTIYF. As DNA, the CDR3 is TGCAGTGCGAAGGCCGGGGACACCATATATTTT.

The CDR3 region is CASSIRGRPEAFF. CDR3 DNA: TGTGCCAGTAGTATACGGGGACGGCCTGAAGCTTTCTTT. The rearrangement joins TRBV19 to TRBJ1-1; weak D call: TRBD1 (5 bases). There are 13 residues in the CDR3. Per the germline V gene, CDR1 is LNHDA and CDR2 is SQIVND (reference sequence). Trimming pared 2 bases from V and 6 bases from J, leaving 10 bases between.

V gene TRBV11-1 combines with J gene TRBJ1-1; no definite D call. Between the trimmed V and J ends, which lost 8 bases and 2 bases, there was a span of 15 bases. This CDR3 spans 14 amino acids. Germline CDR1 SGHAT, CDR2 FQDESV (reference sequence). In DNA form, the CDR3 reads TGTGCCAGCTTGCGGGCGACCGACAACACTGAAGCTTTCTTT. Its protein is CASLRATDNTEAFF. Combining the CDR3 with reference TRBV11-1 and TRBJ1-1 gives the whole variable domain EAEVAQSPRYKITEKSQAVAFWCDPISGHATLYWYRQILGQGPELLVQFQDESVVDDSQLPKDRFSAERLKGVDSTLKIQPAELGDSAMYLCASLRATDNTEAFFGQGTRLTVV.

This chain uses TRBV20-1 with TRBJ1-2; a possible D gene is TRBD1 (6 bases). Germline V gene lookup returns CDR1 DFQATT and CDR2 SNEGSKA (reference sequence). This CDR3 is 16 amino acids long. The V gene lost 1 base and the J gene lost 4 bases, with 19 bases spanning the gap. This chain's CDR3 is CSARGRGGKGVYGYTF. CDR3 DNA sequence: TGCAGTGCTAGAGGTCGCGGGGGCAAGGGGGTCTATGGCTACACCTTC.

This clonotype was detected a few times. The J gene is TRBJ1-5, the V gene TRBV2; weak D call: TRBD1 (6 bases). Trimming shortened V by 6 bases and J by 2 bases, and 17 bases separated the two germline ends. This CDR3 is built from 16 residues. Per germline, CDR1 SNHLY and CDR2 FYNNEI. The CDR3 coding sequence is TGTGCCAGCAGCCTTCTGGCCGCAGGGGGCAATCAGCCCCAGCATTTT. It is translated as CASSLLAAGGNQPQHF.

This clonotype occurred once. The CDR3 DNA sequence: TGCAGCGTTGTTCGACAGGGGGTAAGCGAGCAGTACTTC. It is translated as CSVVRQGVSEQYF. The rearrangement links TRBV29-1 to TRBJ2-7; 9 bases fit TRBD1. The ends lost 4 bases at V and 6 bases at J; junction bases unmatched: 7. From germline, CDR1 is SQVTM and CDR2 ANQGSEA. The CDR3 covers 13 residues.

This clonotype was seen at least ten times. At one of its ends the junction is not consistent with the germline gene, which may arise from a read error. The CDR3: CASSLPTGNTEAFF. As DNA, the CDR3 is TGTGCCAGCAGCTTACCGACCGGGAACACTGAAGCTTTCTTT. The rearrangement uses TRBV5-1 and TRBJ1-1; D remains ambiguous. Germline CDR1 reads SGHRS; CDR2 reads YFSETQ. The CDR3 consists of 14 residues.

This clonotype was counted ten times or more. The chain recombines TRBV10-3 with TRBJ1-2; perhaps TRBD1 as D (6 bases). The CDR3 is 14 amino acids. Germline CDR1 and CDR2: ENHRY and SYGVKD. Between the trimmed V and J ends, which lost 2 bases and 5 bases, there was a span of 12 bases. The CDR3 DNA follows: TGTGCCATCAGTGAGCCGGTACAGGGTTATGGCTACACCTTC. It specifies CAISEPVQGYGYTF.

Remarks on this clonotype: Because the CDR3 is missing its conserved closing phenylalanine or tryptophan, this is likely a read error. V gene TRBV12-3 or TRBV12-4 combines with J gene TRBJ1-5; D might be TRBD1 (5 bases). V lost 1 base to trimming and J lost 4 bases, with 14 bases between them. This CDR3 is 16 amino acids long. CDR3 region: CASSLGGTLRNQPQHY. CDR3 coding DNA: TGTGCCAGCAGTTTAGGGGGGACTCTGAGGAATCAGCCCCAGCATTAT.

With regard to this clonotype: One junction end disagrees with the germline gene, perhaps due to a read error. J is TRBJ1-5 and V is TRBV6-1; D might be TRBD1 (5 bases). CDR3 size: 14 residues. Germline values: CDR1 MNHNS, CDR2 SASEGT. The CDR3 spells CAISEAGTNQPQHF. CDR3 sequence (DNA): TGTGCCATCAGTGAAGCGGGGACCAATCAGCCCCAGCATTTT.

This clonotype came up a few times. The chain joins TRBV2 to TRBJ1-4; D might be TRBD1 (6 bases). The CDR3 length is 14 residues. Trimming pared 6 bases from V and 7 bases from J, leaving 15 bases between. Germline lookup yields CDR1 SNHLY and CDR2 FYNNEI. In nucleotides, the CDR3 is TGTGCCAGCAGCCTACAGGGACGGAGTGAAAAACTGTTTTTT. Translation: CASSLQGRSEKLFF.

This clonotype was counted a few times. The J gene is TRBJ1-1, the V gene TRBV25-1, with 10 positions matching TRBD1. The CDR3 has 18 amino acids. Germline values: CDR1 MGHDK, CDR2 SYGVNS. V trimming: 6 bases; J trimming: 0 bases; junction bases outside the gene matches: 13. The CDR3 loop is CASSYPGTGDPLNTEAFF. CDR3 DNA sequence: TGTGCCAGCAGCTACCCTGGGACAGGGGATCCCTTGAACACTGAAGCTTTCTTT.

This clonotype was recorded at least ten times. The V gene is TRBV29-1, the J gene TRBJ2-5; maybe TRBD1 (5 bases). This CDR3 contains 11 residues. V was shortened by 5 bases and J by 6 bases, with 10 bases between the two germline ends. Germline V gene data show CDR1 as SQVTM and CDR2 as ANQGSEA. The CDR3 loop is CSVRQHKTQYF. Here the CDR3 DNA reads TGCAGCGTTCGACAGCATAAGACCCAGTACTTC.

V is TRBV2 and J is TRBJ1-2; TRBD1 aligns across 7 bases. With V trimmed by 6 bases and J by 2 bases, 12 bases remained unmatched. The CDR3 consists of 16 residues. Germline assignment: CDR1 SNHLY and CDR2 FYNNEI. CDR3 bases: TGTGCCAGCAGCCACCCGGGACAGATAAAAAACTATGGCTACACCTTC. It is translated as CASSHPGQIKNYGYTF.